This section outlines one T cell receptor beta chain sequence together with its context. Unmatched junction bases numbered 2, after V lost 0 bases and J lost 6 bases. The germline V gene encodes CDR1 SQVTM and CDR2 ANQGSEA. The CDR3 is 12 residues long. Reverse transcription of about 0.5 to 1 ug RNA used random hexamers. TCRdb independently ran MiXCR on the immunoSEQ multiplex PCR reads; one entry per CDR3 protein. Of 100,000 to 150,000 distinct CDR3 sequences detected, 90% to 95% appear once; the ten largest clones hold less than 0.25%. The source of the sample is a study of CD8 T cells in Susac syndrome.

The chain has TRBV29-1 and TRBJ2-7; 7 bases are a match to TRBD1. The origin of this receptor is a human donor with Susac syndrome. The sample comprised CD8+ T cells from PBMCs. The DNA of the CDR3 is TGCAGCGTTGAAGAGACAGGGCGCGAGCAGTACTTC. This sequence encodes CSVEETGREQYF.